The 29 T cell receptor beta chains in this list originate from one sample, sequenced in a study of vaccination effects on CD4 cells after COVID-19. On day 10 of culture, CD4+ T cells were separated out. Two doses of either BNT162b2 or mRNA-1273 were given to each participant. Their recognized antigens are unknown. The table came from immunoSEQ multiplex PCR; TCRdb's copy has only in-frame clones and leaves some out. This table holds 40,000 to 45,000 clones, about two thirds found once. Here the sequenced sample was CD4+ T cells from PBMCs cultured without peptide, taken after COVID-19 vaccination. The receptors shown here come from a human donor who received a COVID-19 vaccine.

The rearrangement uses TRBV7-2 and TRBJ2-3; 9 nucleotides line up with TRBD2. The junction had 8 bases not matched to a gene; V was cut back by 3 bases and J by 4 bases. There are 16 residues in the CDR3. The germline gives CDR1 SGHTA, CDR2 FQGNSA. CDR3: CASSFRSGSLPDTQYF. CDR3 DNA: TGTGCCAGCAGCTTTCGTAGCGGGAGTCTTCCAGATACGCAGTATTTT.

V gene TRBV25-1 combines with J gene TRBJ1-2; no definite D call. Trimming removed 2 bases from V and 4 bases from J, with 11 bases in between. The germline gives CDR1 MGHDK, CDR2 SYGVNS. This CDR3 is built from 14 residues. The CDR3 bases are TGTGCCAGCAGTGAAGGCAGAAACTCCTATGGCTACACCTTC. It specifies CASSEGRNSYGYTF.

This clone was recorded once. J is TRBJ1-3 and V is TRBV3-1 (or the pseudogene TRBV3-2); tentatively, D is TRBD1 (5 bases). CDR1 is LGHDT and CDR2 is YNNKEL in the germline V gene (reference sequence). V was cut by 3 bases and J by 8 bases, with 8 bases left in between. The CDR3 is 12 residues long. The CDR3 DNA reads as TGTGCCAGCAGCCAGGGGGGAGACACCATATATTTT. Translation gives CASSQGGDTIYF.

The V call is TRBV11-2, the J call TRBJ2-7; D may be TRBD2 (6 bases). V was trimmed by 0 bases and J by 5 bases, leaving 8 bases between them. This CDR3 has 13 residues. CDR1 SGHAT and CDR2 FQNNGV come from the germline V gene. Here the CDR3 DNA reads TGTGCCAGCAGCTTAGAGAGGAGGGACGAGCAGTACTTC. The encoded protein is CASSLERRDEQYF.

V gene TRBV12-5 combines with J gene TRBJ2-6; 12 nucleotides agree with TRBD2. Germline CDR1 reads LGHNT; CDR2 reads FRNRAP. V trimming: 4 bases; J trimming: 0 bases; junction bases outside the gene matches: 10. This CDR3 is built from 20 residues. The CDR3 loop reads CASGSGLAGRVGSGANVLTF. The CDR3 DNA sequence: TGTGCTAGTGGTTCAGGACTAGCGGGAAGGGTTGGCTCTGGGGCCAACGTCCTGACTTTC.

The sample holds one count of this clone. The chain has TRBV14 and TRBJ2-3; TRBD2 matches 9 bases. Germline V gene sequence: CDR1 SGHDN, CDR2 FVKESK. Trimming removed 6 bases from V and 2 bases from J; junction bases left unmatched: 9. The CDR3 is made up of 16 amino acids. This chain's CDR3 is CASRDGLAQYTDTQYF. The CDR3 region has the DNA TGTGCCAGCAGGGATGGACTAGCGCAATACACAGATACGCAGTATTTT.

The rearrangement uses TRBV3-1 (or the pseudogene TRBV3-2) and TRBJ2-3, with D maybe TRBD2 (5 bases). Germline V gene lookup returns CDR1 LGHDT and CDR2 YNNKEL (reference sequence). V lost 4 bases and J 11 bases, leaving 19 bases between the germline ends. The CDR3 loop spans 14 amino acids. CDR3 protein: CASSLPLGRVGQYF. Written as DNA, the CDR3 is TGTGCCAGCAGCCTACCATTAGGGCGGGTAGGGCAGTATTTT.

V usage is TRBV5-6 and J usage is TRBJ1-6, with D unresolved. CDR1 is SGHDT and CDR2 is YYEEEE in the germline V gene. The ends were cut back, 4 bases at V and 8 bases at J, with 16 bases in the middle. The CDR3 sequence is 15 residues long. This CDR3 is CASSGGSPADSPLHF. The CDR3 bases are TGTGCCAGCAGCGGAGGATCTCCGGCGGATTCACCCCTCCACTTT.

The rearrangement joins TRBV20-1 to TRBJ2-6, with 7 bases aligning to TRBD2. V lost 3 bases, J lost 2 bases, and 1 base stayed unmatched. Germline values: CDR1 DFQATT, CDR2 SNEGSKA (reference sequence). The CDR3 is made up of 14 amino acids. The CDR3 sequence is CSASGRAGANVLTF. For the CDR3, the DNA is TGCAGTGCTAGTGGGAGGGCTGGGGCCAACGTCCTGACTTTC.

The chain recombines TRBV30 with TRBJ1-3; perhaps TRBD1 as D (5 bases). This CDR3 region has 14 residues. Germline V gives CDR1 GTSNPN, CDR2 SVGIG (reference sequence). V was cut by 1 base and J by 6 bases, with 13 bases left in between. CDR3 sequence: CAWSGWDRENTIYF. Here the CDR3 DNA reads TGTGCCTGGAGTGGCTGGGACCGAGAAAACACCATATATTTT.

The chain combines TRBV5-8 with TRBJ1-2; no firm D call. The CDR3 runs 16 residues. With 0 bases removed from V and 0 bases from J, the gap between germline ends came to 12 bases. Germline V gene data show CDR1 as SGHTS and CDR2 as YDEGEE. The CDR3 region is CASSLAVSLSNYGYTF. The DNA of the CDR3 is TGTGCCAGCAGCTTGGCAGTATCCCTCTCTAACTATGGCTACACCTTC.

The chain carries TRBV5-4 and TRBJ2-1; 8 bases fit TRBD1. V shed 5 bases and J 8 bases; nucleotides not matched to a gene: 9. Germline V CDR1 and CDR2: SGHNT, YYREEE (reference sequence). This CDR3 spans 14 amino acids. This chain's CDR3 is CASRTGGTVDEQFF. The CDR3 bases are TGTGCCAGCAGAACAGGGGGAACTGTGGATGAGCAGTTCTTC.

The V and J genes are TRBV2 and TRBJ2-1; D is uncertain. This CDR3 is built from 11 residues. Per the germline V gene, CDR1 is SNHLY and CDR2 is FYNNEI. Deletions cut 6 bases from V and 9 bases from J, with 9 bases between. The CDR3 DNA follows: TGTGCCAGCAGGTATCACTCTGAGCAGTTCTTC. Encoded protein: CASRYHSEQFF.

V usage is TRBV30 and J usage is TRBJ1-6, with D possibly being TRBD1 (5 bases). Per germline, CDR1 GTSNPN and CDR2 SVGIG (reference sequence). There are 16 residues in the CDR3. Between the trimmed V and J ends, which lost 0 bases and 2 bases, there was a span of 11 bases. CDR3 residues: CAWSVPSGAYNSPLHF. The CDR3 DNA follows: TGTGCCTGGAGTGTACCATCGGGGGCCTATAATTCACCCCTCCACTTT.

This clone appeared a few times. The CDR3 DNA is TGTGCCAGCAGTGATCAGGCTTATAGCAATCAGCCCCAGCATTTT. This gives the protein CASSDQAYSNQPQHF. This chain connects TRBV6-1 to TRBJ1-5, with D unresolved. The CDR3 length is 15 residues. The germline V gene encodes CDR1 MNHNS and CDR2 SASEGT. Trimming removed 3 bases from V and 0 bases from J, with 9 bases in between.

The chain recombines TRBV11-2 with TRBJ2-2; D remains ambiguous. Germline assignment: CDR1 SGHAT and CDR2 FQNNGV. V lost 1 base and J lost 4, with 10 bases in between. The CDR3 has 15 amino acids. DNA for the CDR3: TGTGCCAGCAGCTTAGCTGGCAGCCTCACCGGGGAGCTGTTTTTT. Its translation: CASSLAGSLTGELFF.

The chain recombines TRBV11-2 with TRBJ2-5; 8 nucleotides align to TRBD1. V shed 5 bases, J shed 5 bases, and the junction held 7 bases outside the gene matches. This CDR3 comprises 14 residues. Germline V gene data show CDR1 as SGHAT and CDR2 as FQNNGV. The CDR3 DNA reads as TGTGCCAGCAGCCGTGACAGGGGCGGTGAGACCCAGTACTTC. It yields the protein CASSRDRGGETQYF.

The rearrangement joins TRBV7-6 to TRBJ2-3; D may correspond to TRBD1 or TRBD2 (5 bases each). V was clipped by 0 bases and J by 5 bases, with 12 bases between them. The CDR3 covers 15 residues. CDR1 is SGHVS, CDR2 FNYEAQ, per germline. The CDR3 bases are TGTGCCAGCAGCTTAGCTGGGGGAGTCAGAGATACGCAGTATTTT. Its translation is CASSLAGGVRDTQYF.

The V gene is TRBV9, the J gene TRBJ1-3; D perhaps matches TRBD1 (6 bases). Trimming removed 4 bases at V and 0 bases at J, with 14 bases between. Germline CDR1 reads SGDLS; CDR2 reads YYNGEE. There are 16 residues in the CDR3. Here the CDR3 reads CASSPQGQISGNTIYF. The DNA of the CDR3 is TGTGCCAGCAGCCCCCAAGGACAGATCTCTGGAAACACCATATATTTT.

The genes are TRBV2 and TRBJ1-5; D might be TRBD1 (5 bases). V lost 3 bases and J 7 bases, leaving 13 bases between the germline ends. This CDR3 is built from 14 residues. CDR1 SNHLY and CDR2 FYNNEI come from the germline V gene. CDR3 bases: TGTGCCAGCAGTGAGATTGGGACCTTCCAGCCCCAGCATTTT. Protein product: CASSEIGTFQPQHF.

This clone was observed once. This rearrangement joins TRBV6-2 or TRBV6-3 to TRBJ1-1; D gene unclear. CDR1 and CDR2 from the germline V gene are MNHEY and SVGEGT. The CDR3 covers 16 residues. The V and J ends lost 6 bases and 0 bases respectively, with 17 bases between them. The CDR3 bases are TGTGCCAGCAGCCCTGCGGCTCGGGTCATGAACACTGAAGCTTTCTTT. Amino acid sequence: CASSPAARVMNTEAFF.

The V call is TRBV4-1, the J call TRBJ2-3, with D tentatively TRBD1 (6 bases). Trimming took 6 bases from V and 3 from J, leaving 19 bases between them. Germline loops: CDR1 MGHRA, CDR2 YSYEKL. The CDR3 has 16 amino acids. The CDR3 sequence is CASRDTGLVLTDTQYF. As DNA, the CDR3 is TGCGCCAGCAGAGATACAGGGTTGGTGCTAACAGATACGCAGTATTTT.

The chain joins TRBV9 to TRBJ2-1; the D gene is possibly TRBD2 (6 bases). CDR1 and CDR2 (germline): SGDLS, YYNGEE. Trimming stripped 2 bases from V and 8 bases from J, with 20 bases between. This CDR3 contains 16 residues. The CDR3 DNA is TGTGCCAGCAGCGTCCCTGGGGGGAGAGGTTTGTATGAGCAGTTCTTC. Its translation: CASSVPGGRGLYEQFF. Drawing the rest from reference TRBV9 and TRBJ2-1, the complete variable domain is DSGVTQTPKHLITATGQRVTLRCSPRSGDLSVYWYQQSLDQGLQFLIQYYNGEERAKGNILERFSAQQFPDLHSELNLSSLELGDSALYFCASSVPGGRGLYEQFFGPGTRLTVL.

This clone has just one count. V and J are TRBV11-2 and TRBJ2-5; D might be TRBD1 or TRBD2, each matching 6 bases. The CDR3 covers 17 residues. Germline V gene sequence: CDR1 SGHAT, CDR2 FQNNGV. V lost 5 bases, J lost 2 bases, and 21 bases lay in between. The chain's CDR3 is CASSPHRGAGRQETQYF. DNA for the CDR3: TGTGCCAGCAGCCCGCATAGGGGGGCAGGGCGACAAGAGACCCAGTACTTC.

J is TRBJ2-1 and V is TRBV7-2; D is perhaps TRBD1 (5 bases). Trimming left V 1 base short and J 8 bases short, with 15 bases between. Germline V gene lookup returns CDR1 SGHTA and CDR2 FQGNSA. This CDR3 contains 15 residues. This CDR3 reads CASSLGSTGSYEQFF. CDR3 DNA sequence: TGTGCCAGCAGCTTAGGTTCAACAGGATCATATGAGCAGTTCTTC.

This clone was detected a few times. This chain connects TRBV27 to TRBJ1-2, with D perhaps matching TRBD1 (5 bases). The CDR3 has 15 amino acids. V was cut by 4 bases and J by 8 bases, with 20 bases left in between. CDR1 is MNHEY and CDR2 is SMNVEV in the germline V gene (reference sequence). CDR3 in DNA: TGTGCCAGCAGTTGGGAGATGGGGGATCTAAGAGGCTACACCTTC. It translates to CASSWEMGDLRGYTF.

This rearrangement joins TRBV7-9 to TRBJ1-1; unclear D gene. CDR1 and CDR2 (germline): SEHNR, FQNEAQ (reference sequence). This CDR3 has 13 residues. V gave up 3 bases and J gave up 4 bases, with 9 bases separating them. DNA for the CDR3: TGTGCCAGCAGCTTCGGGGAACGCACTGAAGCTTTCTTT. It is translated as CASSFGERTEAFF.

The genes are TRBV6-5 and TRBJ2-1; 14 nucleotides line up with TRBD2. In germline, CDR1 is MNHEY, CDR2 SVGAGI. Germline trimming cut 6 bases from V and 9 bases from J; bases unmatched to any gene: 4. This CDR3 spans 14 amino acids. The CDR3 loop is CASRWTSGRSEQFF. In nucleotides, the CDR3 is TGTGCCAGCAGATGGACTAGCGGGAGGAGTGAGCAGTTCTTC.

The rearrangement links TRBV19 to TRBJ2-7; TRBD1 matches 7 bases. This CDR3 has 15 amino acids. Germline loops: CDR1 LNHDA, CDR2 SQIVND (reference sequence). The trim removed 1 base at V and 0 bases at J, leaving 3 bases unmatched. The CDR3 DNA is TGTGCCAGTAGTATAGGCAGGGGGAGCTCCTACGAGCAGTACTTC. Translating it yields CASSIGRGSSYEQYF. Drawing the rest from reference TRBV19 and TRBJ2-7, the complete variable domain is DGGITQSPKYLFRKEGQNVTLSCEQNLNHDAMYWYRQDPGQGLRLIYYSQIVNDFQKGDIAEGYSVSREKKESFPLTVTSAQKNPTAFYLCASSIGRGSSYEQYFGPGTRLTVT.